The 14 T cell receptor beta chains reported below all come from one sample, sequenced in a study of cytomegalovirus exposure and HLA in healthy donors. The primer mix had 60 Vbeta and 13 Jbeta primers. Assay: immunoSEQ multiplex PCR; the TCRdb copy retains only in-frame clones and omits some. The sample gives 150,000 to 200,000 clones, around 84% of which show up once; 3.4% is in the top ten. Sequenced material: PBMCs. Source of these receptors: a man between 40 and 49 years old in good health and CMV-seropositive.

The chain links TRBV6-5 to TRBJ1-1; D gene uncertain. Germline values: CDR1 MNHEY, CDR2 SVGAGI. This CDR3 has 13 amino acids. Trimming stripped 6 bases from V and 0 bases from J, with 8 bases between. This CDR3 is CASRRAMNTEAFF. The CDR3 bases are TGTGCCAGCAGGAGGGCGATGAACACTGAAGCTTTCTTT.

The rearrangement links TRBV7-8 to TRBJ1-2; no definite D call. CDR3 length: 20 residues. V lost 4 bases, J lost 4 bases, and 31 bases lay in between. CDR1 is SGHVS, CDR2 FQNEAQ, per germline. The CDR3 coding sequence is TGTGCCAGCAGCTCCAAAAACCCCGGGGTGATATTCAACAGTTCCTATGGCTACACCTTC. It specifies CASSSKNPGVIFNSSYGYTF. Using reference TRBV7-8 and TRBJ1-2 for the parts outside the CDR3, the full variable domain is GAGVSQSPRYKVAKRGQDVALRCDPISGHVSLFWYQQALGQGPEFLTYFQNEAQLDKSGLPSDRFFAERPEGSVSTLKIQRTQQEDSAVYLCASSSKNPGVIFNSSYGYTFGSGTRLTVV.

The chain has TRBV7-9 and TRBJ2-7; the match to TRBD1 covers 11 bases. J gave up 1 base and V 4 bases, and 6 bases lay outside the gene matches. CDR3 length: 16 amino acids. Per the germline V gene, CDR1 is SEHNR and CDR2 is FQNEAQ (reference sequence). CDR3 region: CASSSWGQGESYEQYF. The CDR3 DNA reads TGTGCCAGCAGCTCGTGGGGACAGGGGGAATCCTACGAGCAGTACTTC.

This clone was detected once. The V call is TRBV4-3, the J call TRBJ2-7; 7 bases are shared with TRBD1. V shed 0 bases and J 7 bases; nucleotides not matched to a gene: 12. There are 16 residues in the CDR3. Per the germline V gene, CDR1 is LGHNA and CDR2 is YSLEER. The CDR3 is CASSQDSEQGVWEQYF. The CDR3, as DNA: TGCGCCAGCAGCCAAGATTCTGAGCAGGGGGTTTGGGAGCAGTACTTC.

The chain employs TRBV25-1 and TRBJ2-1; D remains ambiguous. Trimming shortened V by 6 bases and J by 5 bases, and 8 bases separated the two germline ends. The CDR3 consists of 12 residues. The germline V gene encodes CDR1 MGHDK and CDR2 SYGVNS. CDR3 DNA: TGTGCCAGCAGAGCTACTAACAATGAGCAGTTCTTC. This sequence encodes CASRATNNEQFF.

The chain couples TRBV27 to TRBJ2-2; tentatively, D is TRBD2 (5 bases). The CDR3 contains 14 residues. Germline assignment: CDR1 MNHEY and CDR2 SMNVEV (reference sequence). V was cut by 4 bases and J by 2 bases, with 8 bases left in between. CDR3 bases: TGTGCCAGCAGTTCTCGACTAAACACCGGGGAGCTGTTTTTT. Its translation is CASSSRLNTGELFF.

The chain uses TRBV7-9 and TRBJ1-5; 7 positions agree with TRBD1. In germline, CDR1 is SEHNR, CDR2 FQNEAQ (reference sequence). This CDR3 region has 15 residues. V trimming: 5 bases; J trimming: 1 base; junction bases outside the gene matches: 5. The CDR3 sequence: CASSDYRGSNQPQHF. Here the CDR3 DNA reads TGTGCCAGCAGCGATTACAGGGGAAGCAATCAGCCCCAGCATTTT.

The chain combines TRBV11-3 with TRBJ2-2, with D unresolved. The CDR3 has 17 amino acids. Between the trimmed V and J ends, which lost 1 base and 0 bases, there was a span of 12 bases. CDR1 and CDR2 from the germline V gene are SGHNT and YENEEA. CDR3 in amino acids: CASSLVSLRTNTGELFF. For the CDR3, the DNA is TGTGCCAGCAGCTTAGTTTCTTTGCGGACGAACACCGGGGAGCTGTTTTTT.

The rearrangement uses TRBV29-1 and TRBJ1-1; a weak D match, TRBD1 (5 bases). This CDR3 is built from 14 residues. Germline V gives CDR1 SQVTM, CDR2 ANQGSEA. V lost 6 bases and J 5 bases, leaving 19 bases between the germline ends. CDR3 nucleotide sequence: TGCAGCGTGGATACAGGATCAGGGTTTACTGAAGCTTTCTTT. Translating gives CSVDTGSGFTEAFF.

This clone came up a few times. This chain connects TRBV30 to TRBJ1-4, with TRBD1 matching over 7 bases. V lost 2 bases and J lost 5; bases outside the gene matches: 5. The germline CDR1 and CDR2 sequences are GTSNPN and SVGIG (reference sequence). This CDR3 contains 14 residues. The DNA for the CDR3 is TGTGCCTGGAGTATGACAGGGAGAAATGAAAAACTGTTTTTT. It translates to CAWSMTGRNEKLFF. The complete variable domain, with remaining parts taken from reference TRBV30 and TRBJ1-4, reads SQTIHQWPATLVQPVGSPLSLECTVEGTSNPNLYWYRQAAGRGLQLLFYSVGIGQISSEVPQNLSASRPQDRQFILSSKKLLLSDSGFYLCAWSMTGRNEKLFFGSGTQLSVL.

CDR3: CASSEGQLNEKLFF. The CDR3 bases are TGTGCCAGCAGCGAAGGACAGCTAAATGAAAAACTGTTTTTT. V and J are TRBV7-2 and TRBJ1-4, with D maybe TRBD1 (6 bases). Trimming removed 5 bases at V and 5 bases at J, with 12 bases between. Germline values: CDR1 SGHTA, CDR2 FQGNSA. CDR3 size: 14 residues.

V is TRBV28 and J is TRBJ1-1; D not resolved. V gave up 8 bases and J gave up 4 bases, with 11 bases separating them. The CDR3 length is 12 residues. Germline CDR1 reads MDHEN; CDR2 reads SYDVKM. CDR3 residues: CASLTTVTEAFF. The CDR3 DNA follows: TGTGCCAGCCTAACAACAGTCACTGAAGCTTTCTTT.

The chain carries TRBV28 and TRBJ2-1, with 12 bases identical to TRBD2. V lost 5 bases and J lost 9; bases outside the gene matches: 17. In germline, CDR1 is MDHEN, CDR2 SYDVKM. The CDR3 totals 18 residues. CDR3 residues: CASSPTLGLAGGGSEQFF. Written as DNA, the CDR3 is TGTGCCAGCAGTCCAACCTTGGGGCTAGCGGGAGGGGGGAGTGAGCAGTTCTTC.

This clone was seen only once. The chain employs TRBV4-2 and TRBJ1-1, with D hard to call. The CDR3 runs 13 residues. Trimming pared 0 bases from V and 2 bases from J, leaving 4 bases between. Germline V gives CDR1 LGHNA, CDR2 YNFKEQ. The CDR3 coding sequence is TGTGCCAGCAGCCAAGACAGAAACACTGAAGCTTTCTTT. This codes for CASSQDRNTEAFF.